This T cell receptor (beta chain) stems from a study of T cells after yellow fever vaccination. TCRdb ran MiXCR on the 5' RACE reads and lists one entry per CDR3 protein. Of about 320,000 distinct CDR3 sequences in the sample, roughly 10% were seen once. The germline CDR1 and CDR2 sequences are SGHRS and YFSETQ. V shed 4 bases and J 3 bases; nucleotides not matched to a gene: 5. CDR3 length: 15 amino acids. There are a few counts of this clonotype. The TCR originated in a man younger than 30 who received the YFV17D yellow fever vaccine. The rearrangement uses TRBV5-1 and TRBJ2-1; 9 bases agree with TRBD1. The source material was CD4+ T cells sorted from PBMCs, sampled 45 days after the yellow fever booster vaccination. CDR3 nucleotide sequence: TGCGCCAGCAGCGGCCCGGGACAGGGCTACAATGAGCAGTTCTTC. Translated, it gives CASSGPGQGYNEQFF.